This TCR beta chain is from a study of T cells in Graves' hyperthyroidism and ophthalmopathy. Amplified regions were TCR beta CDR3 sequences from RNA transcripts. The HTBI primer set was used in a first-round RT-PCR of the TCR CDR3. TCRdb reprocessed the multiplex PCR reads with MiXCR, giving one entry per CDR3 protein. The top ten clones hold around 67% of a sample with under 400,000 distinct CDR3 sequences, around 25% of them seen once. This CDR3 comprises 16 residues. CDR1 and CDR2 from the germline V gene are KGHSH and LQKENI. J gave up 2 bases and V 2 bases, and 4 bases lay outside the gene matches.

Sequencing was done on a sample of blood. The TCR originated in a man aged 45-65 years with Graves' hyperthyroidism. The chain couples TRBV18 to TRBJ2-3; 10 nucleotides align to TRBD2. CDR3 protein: CASSPSTSGTTDTQYF. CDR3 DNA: TGTGCCAGCTCACCAAGTACTAGCGGGACCACAGATACGCAGTATTTT.